This T cell receptor (beta chain) derives from a study of blood T cell repertoires in COVID-19. Study in general: Acute-phase and convalescent COVID-19 samples originated in the United States, Italy and Spain.

Study processing details: Reference gene primer amplification yielded estimated nucleated cell counts. Clones were read by immunoSEQ multiplex PCR, and TCRdb kept only the in-frame ones, dropping some. The V and J calls and clone size are taken from that table; D and trimming were inferred from the DNA. This sample yields some 500,000 clones, of which roughly nine tenths are seen a single time; 7.8% belongs to the top ten. Germline loops: CDR1 MNHNS, CDR2 SASEGT. The CDR3 contains 14 residues. V was trimmed by 0 bases and J by 8 bases, leaving 13 bases between them. During active infection, Seattle patients enrolled and were then monitored through disease.

The sample taken for sequencing was peripheral blood. The TCR sequence derives from a woman between 50 and 59 years old with COVID-19, enrolled during active disease. This sequence joins TRBV6-1 and TRBJ1-2; D unclear. This CDR3 is CASSEAGLKRGYTF. The CDR3 DNA sequence: TGTGCCAGCAGTGAAGCAGGACTCAAGCGCGGCTACACCTTC.